The present entry profiles one TCR beta chain with its context. This sample is drawn from a study of Graves' ophthalmopathy and Graves' hyperthyroidism. The CDR3 sequence is 13 residues long. The V gene's germline CDR1 is SQVTM and CDR2 ANQGSEA. Aged 18 to 65, hyperthyroidism patients had new diagnoses of under 2 months' duration. Amplification targeted the TCR beta CDR3 regions, with RNA transcripts as the source material. First-round RT-PCR employed HTBI primers, with a second-round multiplex PCR after it. TCRdb reanalysed the multiplex PCR reads using MiXCR and keeps one entry per CDR3 protein. Here the sample spans around 1.1 million distinct CDR3 sequences, less than 45% being singletons.

The TCR originated in an adult man with Graves' hyperthyroidism. The gene calls are TRBV29-1 and TRBJ2-7, with D perhaps being TRBD1 or TRBD2 (5 bases each). Sequencing was carried out using peripheral blood or thyroid tissue (not recorded which). The CDR3 loop reads CSARGPTSDEQYF. For the CDR3, the DNA is TGCAGTGCCCGGGGCCCCACCAGCGACGAGCAGTACTTC.